The text below deals with one TCR beta chain. The antigen it binds to is not known. Nothing much larger sits one base from this clone, and base qualities are not available. This specimen's treatment or condition label, per the study, means: live attenuated yellow fever vaccine strain. A standard Ficoll-Paque protocol was used to isolate PBMCs from peripheral blood. Dynabeads CD4 and CD8 positive selection kits were used to isolate CD4 and CD8 T-cell fractions. TriZol was used to extract RNA from bulk PBMCs, from CD4 and CD8 fractions, and from dextramer-positive and dextramer-negative fractions. Sequenced on an Illumina NovaSeq 6000. TCR cDNA was synthesized by 5'RACE template switching, which introduced a universal primer site and unique molecular identifiers. Priming of cDNA synthesis was performed from both the TCR alpha and TCR beta constant segments. Libraries were amplified in two PCR steps, with sample barcodes and sequencing adapters added in the second step. Sequencing of the libraries was done on either Illumina HiSeq 2500 (2x100 bp) or NovaSeq (2x150 bp). The authors processed their data as follows. MIGEC handled demultiplexing of reads and collapsing into UMI consensus sequences, while MiXCR performed V(D)J alignment. Clonotypes responding to the vaccine were identified with edgeR on replicate PBMC samples, with the criteria of FDR below 0.01 and a log2 fold change above 5 up to day 15. Each bulk clonotype received a CD4 or CD8 identity based on whether the sequenced CD4 or CD8 repertoire contained that clonotype at higher abundance. TCRdb reran the public reads through fastp at Q25 and MiXCR, keeping productive beta chains. All rows with the same CDR3 protein become a single entry with the most common DNA and genes. The V and J calls follow TCRdb's processing rather than the paper's. The sample table records just over 250,000 distinct CDR3 sequences; around 4.9% of these occur just once. The ten largest make up approximately 3.5% of the sample.

These data belong to a study of T cells after yellow fever vaccination (dated by TCRdb to the late 2010s). With respect to the entire study: Libraries from fractions with low cell numbers were prepared with the SMART-Seq v4 Ultra Low Input RNA kit. Two healthy male donors, one aged 18 to 30 and one aged 30 to 40 years, made up the cohort. To track T-cell clones before and after primary and booster YFV17D yellow fever vaccination, bulk TCR alpha and beta repertoires were sequenced longitudinally. Blood was collected at multiple timepoints before and after primary and secondary immunization, and bulk PBMC replicates and cell subsets were isolated.

The germline V gene (reference sequence) specifies DFQATT as CDR1 and SNEGSKA as CDR2. Between the V and J ends, shortened by 6 bases and 4 bases respectively, the junction contains 13 bases. Spanning cysteine to phenylalanine, the CDR3 consists of 12 amino acids. Only the CDR3 DNA stays, 36 bases, in frame from base 1. What the work shows at the level of the full study, not this receptor alone: FACS-sorted repertoires could contain abundant contaminating clonotypes from the bulk population, so computational filtering was required. After the booster, most clones that had expanded after primary vaccination were detected again (around 96% of CD4 and around 88% of CD8), suggesting broad maintenance of memory. A small share of clonotypes occurred in both CD4 and CD8 compartments, likely arising from convergent recombination. The secondary T-cell response was found to be weaker but faster than the primary response, with a peak reached on day 5 rather than on day 15. Because only a couple of donors were included in the study, the extent to which the findings can be generalized is limited.

Sample: CD4+ T cells sorted from PBMCs, taken on the day of the yellow fever booster vaccination. This receptor was obtained from a man between 18 and 29 years old who received the YFV17D yellow fever vaccine. The chain is encoded by TRBV20-1 joined to TRBJ2-7, and TRBD1 may be the D gene, going by 7 matching bases. The base sequence is TGCAGTGCAGCCGCGGGACAGTACGAGCAGTACTTC. The encoded protein is CSAAAGQYEQYF.